A single sample is the source of the 30 T cell receptor beta chains below, sequenced in a study of response to subunit inactivated influenza vaccine. TCRdb passed the RT-PCR reads through MiXCR, listing each CDR3 protein once. The data show around 170,000 distinct CDR3 sequences, with around 11% seen just once and about 40% held by the top ten. The source was CD8+ T cells sorted from PBMCs, collected around 25 months after vaccination. All receptors derive from a man between 45 and 75 years old who received an inactivated influenza vaccine.

The chain's CDR3 is CSVEGLAGRETQYF. DNA of the CDR3: TGCAGCGTTGAAGGACTAGCGGGTCGAGAGACCCAGTACTTC. V is TRBV29-1 and J is TRBJ2-5, with 10 bases that match TRBD2. Germline lookup yields CDR1 SQVTM and CDR2 ANQGSEA. V dropped 1 base and J dropped 4; count of bases not matched to a gene: 3. This CDR3 comprises 14 residues.

This clonotype was detected a few times. The genes are TRBV7-6 and TRBJ1-1; D may be TRBD1 (6 bases). This CDR3 has 15 residues. V lost 5 bases to trimming and J lost 0 bases, with 13 bases between them. CDR1 and CDR2 (germline): SGHVS, FNYEAQ. CDR3 DNA sequence: TGTGCCAGCAGCGGAGCCGGGACATTGAACACTGAAGCTTTCTTT. This translates into CASSGAGTLNTEAFF.

J is TRBJ2-7 and V is TRBV9, with TRBD2 matching over 8 bases. V trimming: 5 bases; J trimming: 4 bases; junction bases outside the gene matches: 8. Germline values: CDR1 SGDLS, CDR2 YYNGEE. This CDR3 spans 14 amino acids. The CDR3 sequence is CASSPGLGGYEQYF. The CDR3 nucleotides are TGTGCCAGCAGTCCGGGACTAGGGGGTTACGAGCAGTACTTC.

This clonotype was counted a few times. V usage is TRBV4-1 and J usage is TRBJ1-1; 8 nucleotides match TRBD1. J lost 4 bases, V lost 3 bases, and 7 bases had no gene match. This CDR3 has 15 amino acids. Germline lookup yields CDR1 MGHRA and CDR2 YSYEKL. The CDR3, as DNA: TGCGCCAGCAGCCACGCGGCAGGGGGCGTCACTGAAGCTTTCTTT. This encodes CASSHAAGGVTEAFF.

The chain has TRBV9 and TRBJ1-2, with a possible D match to TRBD1 (6 bases). The CDR3 consists of 15 residues. Trimming removed 1 base at V and 4 bases at J, with 14 bases between. CDR1 is SGDLS, CDR2 YYNGEE, per germline. CDR3 nucleotide sequence: TGTGCCAGCAGCGTATCCGGTGGCAGGGGCTATGGCTACACCTTC. Amino acid sequence: CASSVSGGRGYGYTF.

In this sample, this clonotype turned up a few times. The chain links TRBV27 to TRBJ1-2, with D perhaps matching TRBD1 (6 bases). The length of the CDR3 is 14 residues. Between the trimmed V and J ends, which lost 5 bases and 2 bases, there was a span of 12 bases. CDR1 and CDR2 from the germline V gene are MNHEY and SMNVEV (reference sequence). In DNA form, the CDR3 reads TGTGCCAGCAGTGGGGGGGGCCCCAACTATGGCTACACCTTC. Its protein is CASSGGGPNYGYTF.

The V and J genes are TRBV15 and TRBJ2-1; D unresolved. The CDR3 runs 14 residues. V was pared by 0 bases and J by 6 bases, with 9 bases between. Germline V gene lookup returns CDR1 LNHNV and CDR2 YYDKDF (reference sequence). For the CDR3, the DNA is TGTGCCACCAGCAGAGACCTTGAAGTCAATGAGCAGTTCTTC. This sequence encodes CATSRDLEVNEQFF.

In this sample, this clonotype turned up a few times. V is TRBV5-1 and J is TRBJ2-5; 12 nucleotides align to TRBD1. This CDR3 region has 18 residues. The J segment lost 5 bases and the V segment lost 6 bases, leaving 17 bases of the junction unmatched. Germline values: CDR1 SGHRS, CDR2 YFSETQ. The CDR3 loop reads CASTREITGTGGRETQYF. The CDR3 region has the DNA TGCGCCAGCACCAGAGAGATTACCGGGACAGGGGGCCGGGAGACCCAGTACTTC.

The chain combines TRBV19 with TRBJ2-4; D unresolved. The CDR3 consists of 12 residues. Germline CDR1 LNHDA, CDR2 SQIVND (reference sequence). Trimming left V 1 base short and J 6 bases short, with 4 bases between. The CDR3 DNA reads as TGTGCCAGTAGTATAGGAAGAAACATTCAGTACTTC. It is translated as CASSIGRNIQYF.

This clonotype has only a few counts. The J gene is TRBJ1-5, the V gene TRBV4-2; TRBD1 is a possible D gene (6 bases). This CDR3 region has 13 residues. Germline lookup yields CDR1 LGHNA and CDR2 YNFKEQ. V was cut by 4 bases and J by 9 bases, with 13 bases left in between. CDR3 residues: CASSRGGQRPQHF. As DNA, the CDR3 is TGTGCCAGCAGCCGTGGGGGCCAGCGGCCCCAGCATTTT.

J is TRBJ2-2 and V is TRBV14; possible D gene TRBD1, 5 bases. CDR1 and CDR2 from the germline V gene are SGHDN and FVKESK. V was cut by 1 base and J by 2 bases, with 8 bases left in between. The CDR3 spans 15 residues. The CDR3 DNA reads as TGTGCCAGCAGCCAAGTCGACAGCAACACCGGGGAGCTGTTTTTT. Encoded protein: CASSQVDSNTGELFF.

The J gene is TRBJ2-1, the V gene TRBV30; D gene uncertain. Trimming removed 5 bases at V and 1 base at J, with 9 bases between. In germline, CDR1 is GTSNPN, CDR2 SVGIG (reference sequence). This CDR3 region has 13 residues. CDR3 in amino acids: CAWSTVSYNEQFF. CDR3 DNA: TGTGCCTGGTCGACTGTTTCCTACAATGAGCAGTTCTTC.

This clonotype was seen many times. The rearrangement links TRBV25-1 to TRBJ2-7, with TRBD2 as a possible D gene (6 bases). Between the trimmed V and J ends, which lost 3 bases and 6 bases, there was a span of 12 bases. Germline-derived CDR1 and CDR2 are MGHDK and SYGVNS. CDR3 length: 13 amino acids. Written as DNA, the CDR3 is TGTGCCAGCAGTGAGCTTTTCGGGAGCGAGCAGTACTTC. Amino acid sequence: CASSELFGSEQYF.

This clonotype was detected only a few times. The chain links TRBV29-1 to TRBJ2-3; 7 nucleotides agree with TRBD2. The germline CDR1 and CDR2 sequences are SQVTM and ANQGSEA. V trimming: 4 bases; J trimming: 2 bases; junction bases outside the gene matches: 3. This CDR3 contains 13 residues. For the CDR3, the DNA is TGCAGCGTTGTGCGGGAGTACACAGATACGCAGTATTTT. It is translated as CSVVREYTDTQYF.

In its sample, this clonotype was seen many times. The gene calls are TRBV7-9 and TRBJ2-2, with a possible D match to TRBD1 (6 bases). CDR3 length: 17 residues. Trimming took off 3 bases at V and 0 bases at J, with 14 bases between the two ends. CDR1 is SEHNR, CDR2 FQNEAQ, per germline (reference sequence). For the CDR3, the DNA is TGTGCCAGCAGCTTTCCCTCGGACAGACCGAACACCGGGGAGCTGTTTTTT. Protein: CASSFPSDRPNTGELFF.

The chain employs TRBV12-3 or TRBV12-4 and TRBJ2-2; TRBD1 matches at 8 bases. The V segment lost 5 bases and the J segment 6 bases; nucleotides outside the gene matches: 8. This CDR3 region has 15 residues. The CDR3 is CASSGGQGIAGELFF. The CDR3 nucleotides read TGTGCCAGCAGTGGAGGACAGGGCATTGCCGGGGAGCTGTTTTTT.

This clonotype appeared a few times. The chain uses TRBV7-9 and TRBJ2-2; D is unresolved. CDR1 is SEHNR and CDR2 is FQNEAQ in the germline V gene (reference sequence). This CDR3 contains 14 residues. The V end lost 3 bases, the J end lost 0 bases, and 5 bases lay between the germline ends. This CDR3 is CASSFTPNTGELFF. The CDR3 DNA follows: TGTGCCAGCAGCTTCACACCGAACACCGGGGAGCTGTTTTTT.

This clonotype showed up just a few times. The rearrangement joins TRBV27 to TRBJ2-5; 16 bases line up with TRBD2. The CDR3 is made up of 15 amino acids. The V gene end was trimmed by 6 bases and the J gene end by 5 bases; junction bases not matched to a gene: 3. CDR1 is MNHEY, CDR2 SMNVEV, per germline (reference sequence). The CDR3 region is CASSQGLAGGETQYF. In nucleotides, the CDR3 is TGTGCCAGCAGCCAGGGACTAGCGGGAGGGGAGACCCAGTACTTC.

This clonotype was counted only a few times. This chain uses TRBV10-3 with TRBJ2-7; TRBD1 matches 11 bases. CDR3 length: 16 amino acids. Germline V gene data show CDR1 as ENHRY and CDR2 as SYGVKD. V lost 4 bases and J lost 3; bases outside the gene matches: 8. The CDR3 here is CAISALGQGVIYEQYF. The CDR3 DNA reads as TGTGCCATCAGTGCTTTGGGACAGGGGGTAATCTACGAGCAGTACTTC.

This clonotype was counted only a few times. V usage is TRBV28 and J usage is TRBJ1-5; maybe TRBD1 (5 bases). V shed 4 bases and J shed 4 bases, with 14 bases lying between them. This CDR3 spans 15 amino acids. In germline, CDR1 is MDHEN, CDR2 SYDVKM. The CDR3 loop is CASSSVGTGNQPQHF. The CDR3 nucleotides are TGTGCCAGCAGTTCGGTTGGGACGGGGAATCAGCCCCAGCATTTT.

V is TRBV5-6 and J is TRBJ2-6, with D hard to call. Germline CDR1 SGHDT, CDR2 YYEEEE. The CDR3 covers 16 residues. V dropped 0 bases and J dropped 0 bases, with 7 bases sitting between them. In nucleotides, the CDR3 is TGTGCCAGCAGCTTGGTTTGGGGCTCTGGGGCCAACGTCCTGACTTTC. It is translated as CASSLVWGSGANVLTF.

This clonotype was counted a few times. This chain joins TRBV11-2 and TRBJ2-2; TRBD2 is a possible D gene (6 bases). In germline, CDR1 is SGHAT, CDR2 FQNNGV. V lost 0 bases to trimming and J lost 6 bases, with 8 bases between them. The CDR3 length is 14 residues. The CDR3 sequence is CASSLDSGSGELFF. Written as DNA, the CDR3 is TGTGCCAGCAGCTTAGACAGCGGGTCCGGGGAGCTGTTTTTT.

There are many counts of this clonotype. The V call is TRBV6-1, the J call TRBJ1-1; no reliable D call. CDR3 length: 15 residues. Germline assignment: CDR1 MNHNS and CDR2 SASEGT. The ends were cut back, 6 bases at V and 4 bases at J, with 18 bases in the middle. CDR3 coding DNA: TGTGCCAGCAGCCCTGGTGAGGGTATCGGCACTGAAGCTTTCTTT. It is translated as CASSPGEGIGTEAFF.

This clonotype showed up just a few times. The chain joins TRBV7-8 to TRBJ2-6; 7 bases map to TRBD1. V shed 4 bases and J 3 bases; nucleotides not matched to a gene: 9. Germline V lookup: CDR1 SGHVS, CDR2 FQNEAQ. This CDR3 has 17 amino acids. CDR3: CASSSLYQGVGANVLTF. CDR3 DNA: TGTGCCAGCAGCTCTCTATATCAGGGGGTTGGGGCCAACGTCCTGACTTTC.

The chain couples TRBV2 to TRBJ1-1; no firm D call. The CDR3 sequence is 14 residues long. V was cut by 6 bases and J by 3 bases, with 14 bases left in between. The germline CDR1 and CDR2 sequences are SNHLY and FYNNEI. CDR3 protein: CASSGEGKYTEAFF. CDR3 DNA: TGTGCCAGCAGCGGGGAAGGAAAATACACTGAAGCTTTCTTT.

In nucleotides, the CDR3 is TGTGCCAGCAGTTTTAGCGTAAAGACCCAGTACTTC. It codes for CASSFSVKTQYF. The chain joins TRBV28 to TRBJ2-5; perhaps TRBD2 as D (5 bases). Germline assignment: CDR1 MDHEN and CDR2 SYDVKM. Trimming removed 3 bases from V and 6 bases from J, with 8 bases in between. CDR3 length: 12 amino acids.

This clonotype was counted ten times or more. The chain couples TRBV20-1 to TRBJ2-7; possibly TRBD2 for D (6 bases). There are 14 residues in the CDR3. Per the germline V gene, CDR1 is DFQATT and CDR2 is SNEGSKA (reference sequence). Trimming stripped 0 bases from V and 3 bases from J, with 12 bases between. CDR3: CSARDLRGSYEQYF. Here the CDR3 DNA reads TGCAGTGCTAGAGATCTTCGGGGGAGCTACGAGCAGTACTTC.

In its sample, this clonotype was seen many times. The V gene is TRBV7-9, the J gene TRBJ2-7; 8 bases are shared with TRBD1. This CDR3 has 15 residues. Looked up from germline, CDR1 is SEHNR and CDR2 is FQNEAQ (reference sequence). With 4 bases clipped from V and 5 bases from J, the junction kept 10 bases outside the gene matches. CDR3 DNA sequence: TGTGCCAGCAGCTCATCGTGGACAGGGTCCGACGAGCAGTACTTC. Its translation is CASSSSWTGSDEQYF.

This sequence joins TRBV27 and TRBJ1-1; D remains ambiguous. Trimming stripped 1 base from V and 6 bases from J, with 9 bases between. Germline V lookup: CDR1 MNHEY, CDR2 SMNVEV (reference sequence). The CDR3 runs 13 residues. The CDR3 protein is CASSLLGSAEAFF. For the CDR3, the DNA is TGTGCCAGCAGTTTATTAGGGTCCGCTGAAGCTTTCTTT.

The V call is TRBV18, the J call TRBJ2-1, with no clear D. CDR3 size: 12 residues. Trimming took 4 bases from V and 8 from J, leaving 9 bases between them. CDR1 is KGHSH and CDR2 is LQKENI in the germline V gene. The DNA of the CDR3 is TGTGCCAGCTCACTCCTTGGTCATGAGCAGTTCTTC. This sequence encodes CASSLLGHEQFF.